The clone carrying this T cell receptor beta chain appeared a few times. The target antigen is unknown. Mismatch with germline at one junction end may stem from a read error. Germline loops: CDR1 MNHNY, CDR2 SVGAGI (reference sequence). The CDR3 spans 15 residues. Expressed TCRB transcripts were sequenced after all isolated RNA was converted to cDNA. Naive, central memory and regulatory T cell samples yielded about 4 million reads on average. Produced via immunoSEQ multiplex PCR; TCRdb's table is partial and in-frame only. The data show some 250,000 clones, less than 35% seen once. Sorting that relied on CD45RO/CCR7/CD25/CD127/CD95/CD27 yielded CD4+ naive, central memory, regulatory and stem cell-like memory cells. The sample comes from a study of beta chain features in type 1 diabetes. Study-level results: When cDNA is sequenced, cells with high TCR expression could be over-represented. Healthy donors had naive, central memory and Treg TCRB repertoires that appeared less similar than those seen among patients.

Sequenced sample: central memory CD4+ T cells from blood. This chain links TRBV6-6 with TRBJ2-5; 7 bases fit TRBD2. This clonotype was obtained from a man aged 30-40 years in good health. CDR3 in DNA: TGTGCCATCAGTGAGCCAGTTAGCGGGCAAGAGACCCAGTACTTC. Its protein product is CAISEPVSGQETQYF.